This entry lists 11 T cell receptor beta chains sequenced from one sample in a study of cytomegalovirus exposure and HLA in healthy donors. The study ran its PCR with 60 Vbeta and 13 Jbeta primers. The table came from immunoSEQ multiplex PCR; TCRdb's copy has only in-frame clones and leaves some out. The sample contains some 200,000 clones, over 75% of which appear only once. Sequenced material: PBMCs. The receptors were gathered from a girl less than two years old in good health and CMV-seronegative.

V usage is TRBV7-9 and J usage is TRBJ2-5, with D perhaps TRBD2 (6 bases). The CDR3 runs to 15 residues. The germline V gene encodes CDR1 SEHNR and CDR2 FQNEAQ (reference sequence). Trimming removed 0 bases at V and 5 bases at J, with 13 bases between. The CDR3 reads CASSLAGAGRETQYF. DNA for the CDR3: TGTGCCAGCAGCTTAGCTGGGGCGGGGCGGGAGACCCAGTACTTC.

The gene calls are TRBV13 and TRBJ2-3; no reliable D call. From germline, CDR1 is PRHDT and CDR2 FYEKMQ (reference sequence). The length of the CDR3 is 12 residues. Trimming cost V 0 bases and J 5 bases, with 3 bases left between them. The CDR3 region is CASSLGRDTQYF. CDR3 bases: TGTGCCAGCAGCTTAGGGCGAGATACGCAGTATTTT.

The chain recombines TRBV5-4 with TRBJ1-4; 11 bases align to TRBD1. The germline CDR1 and CDR2 sequences are SGHNT and YYREEE (reference sequence). V dropped 2 bases and J dropped 4; count of bases not matched to a gene: 7. CDR3 length equals 17 residues. Written as DNA, the CDR3 is TGTGCCAGCAGCTTTATTGGACAGGGGGCTAGTAATGAAAAACTGTTTTTT. This gives the protein CASSFIGQGASNEKLFF. Drawing the rest from reference TRBV5-4 and TRBJ1-4, the complete variable domain is ETGVTQSPTHLIKTRGQQVTLRCSSQSGHNTVSWYQQALGQGPQFIFQYYREEENGRGNFPPRFSGLQFPNYSSELNVNALELDDSALYLCASSFIGQGASNEKLFFGSGTQLSVL.

J is TRBJ2-6 and V is TRBV25-1; 7 bases are shared with TRBD1. Trimming cost V 4 bases and J 4 bases; bases outside gene matches: 4. Looked up from germline, CDR1 is MGHDK and CDR2 is SYGVNS. This CDR3 spans 15 amino acids. As DNA, the CDR3 is TGTGCCAGCAGTGGAGGGGGCACAGGGGCCAACGTCCTGACTTTC. Encoded protein: CASSGGGTGANVLTF.

For this clone: Other DNA variants within this sample encode the same CDR3. The chain joins TRBV5-1 to TRBJ2-3, with 8 bases identical to TRBD2. The V segment lost 4 bases and the J segment 1 base; nucleotides outside the gene matches: 2. CDR1 is SGHRS, CDR2 YFSETQ, per germline. The CDR3 extends over 14 amino acids. The CDR3 DNA follows: TGCGCCAGCAGCCTGACTAGCGGCACAGATACGCAGTATTTT. Protein sequence: CASSLTSGTDTQYF.

The table lists this clone with a count of one. CDR3 sequence: CASSRAGMEETQYF. The CDR3 DNA reads TGCGCCAGCAGTCGTGCAGGAATGGAAGAGACCCAGTACTTC. V is TRBV5-1 and J is TRBJ2-5; D not certain. The V and J ends lost 5 bases and 3 bases respectively, with 14 bases between them. In germline, CDR1 is SGHRS, CDR2 YFSETQ. This CDR3 region has 14 residues.

In its sample, this clone was seen a few times. J is TRBJ1-1 and V is TRBV29-1; 7 bases map to TRBD1. V lost 4 bases to trimming and J lost 8 bases; unmatched junction nucleotides: 10. Germline V gene data show CDR1 as SQVTM and CDR2 as ANQGSEA. The CDR3 is 13 amino acids. CDR3 sequence reads: CSVAFLLTGEAFF. CDR3 DNA sequence: TGCAGCGTTGCCTTCTTATTGACAGGGGAAGCTTTCTTT.

This sequence joins TRBV20-1 and TRBJ2-3, with D unclear. Germline values: CDR1 DFQATT, CDR2 SNEGSKA (reference sequence). With 0 bases removed from V and 10 bases from J, the gap between germline ends came to 8 bases. The CDR3 has 11 amino acids. This chain's CDR3 is CSARDGPAQYF. CDR3 DNA sequence: TGCAGTGCTAGAGATGGGCCGGCGCAGTATTTT.

The rearrangement joins TRBV4-2 to TRBJ1-1, with D unclear. The CDR3 consists of 17 residues. V lost 0 bases to trimming and J lost 7 bases, with 21 bases between them. Germline loops: CDR1 LGHNA, CDR2 YNFKEQ. The CDR3 loop is CASSQDGFGLETIEAFF. The CDR3 nucleotides are TGTGCCAGCAGCCAAGATGGGTTCGGACTGGAGACGATTGAAGCTTTCTTT.

V is TRBV7-2 and J is TRBJ2-7, with 12 nucleotides matching TRBD2. The CDR3 spans 15 residues. Germline CDR1 is SGHTA and CDR2 is FQGNSA. The junction had 5 bases not matched to a gene; V was cut back by 3 bases and J by 5 bases. The CDR3 bases are TGTGCCAGCAGCTTCCGACTAGCGGGAGCCCACGAGCAGTACTTC. Translated: CASSFRLAGAHEQYF.

This chain uses TRBV5-1 with TRBJ2-3, with 11 bases matching TRBD2. Trimming at V came to 4 bases and at J to 2 bases, leaving 6 bases not matched to a gene. Per the germline V gene, CDR1 is SGHRS and CDR2 is YFSETQ. CDR3 length equals 16 residues. For the CDR3, the DNA is TGCGCCAGCAGCCCGTGGGGACTAGCGGACACAGATACGCAGTATTTT. Its translation is CASSPWGLADTDTQYF. The entire variable domain, with the rest obtained from reference TRBV5-1 and TRBJ2-3, is as follows: KAGVTQTPRYLIKTRGQQVTLSCSPISGHRSVSWYQQTPGQGLQFLFEYFSETQRNKGNFPGRFSGRQFSNSRSEMNVSTLELGDSALYLCASSPWGLADTDTQYFGPGTRLTVL.